Listed below are T cell receptor beta chains from one sample, sequenced in a study of monozygotic twins with inflammatory bowel disease. TCRdb reprocessed the 5' RACE reads and keeps a single row for each CDR3 protein, giving no DNA. The ten top clones account for 2.5% to 3%, within a sample of about 380,000 distinct CDR3 sequences. Specimen: blood. Every receptor here comes from a human donor with ulcerative colitis or Crohn's disease, or a healthy co-twin of an affected twin (not recorded which). CDR3s include the opening cysteine and the closing phenylalanine or tryptophan. The order of the fields is V gene, J gene, CDR3 protein.

V: TRBV7-9; J: TRBJ2-7; CDR3: CASSLVGQGNPYEQYF
V: TRBV5-1; J: TRBJ2-6; CDR3: CASSVRDRVTGANVLTF
V: TRBV5-6; J: TRBJ2-1; CDR3: CASSLRQGGSYNEQFF
V: TRBV20-1; J: TRBJ2-2; CDR3: CSARDPLAGATGELFF
V: TRBV29-1; J: TRBJ1-4; CDR3: CSVEGPGTGHEKLFF
V: TRBV19; J: TRBJ2-3; CDR3: CTVRDNADTQYF
V: TRBV2; J: TRBJ2-1; CDR3: CASSEGGLGHEQFF
V: TRBV4-1; J: TRBJ1-2; CDR3: CASSQEDRGNYGYTF
V: TRBV7-2; J: TRBJ2-7; CDR3: CASSFTRDEQYF
V: TRBV12-3/TRBV12-4; J: TRBJ2-3; CDR3: CATPGRGWIYPDTQYF
V: TRBV24-1; J: TRBJ2-2; CDR3: CATSDAGTSIGELFF
V: TRBV29-1; J: TRBJ2-3; CDR3: CSVGLTGSTSTDTQYF
V: TRBV5-1; J: TRBJ2-7; CDR3: CASSLEGRLYEQYF
V: TRBV14; J: TRBJ2-5; CDR3: CASSQGLGVQETQYF
V: TRBV29-1; J: TRBJ1-1; CDR3: CSVEDGSNTALNTEAFF